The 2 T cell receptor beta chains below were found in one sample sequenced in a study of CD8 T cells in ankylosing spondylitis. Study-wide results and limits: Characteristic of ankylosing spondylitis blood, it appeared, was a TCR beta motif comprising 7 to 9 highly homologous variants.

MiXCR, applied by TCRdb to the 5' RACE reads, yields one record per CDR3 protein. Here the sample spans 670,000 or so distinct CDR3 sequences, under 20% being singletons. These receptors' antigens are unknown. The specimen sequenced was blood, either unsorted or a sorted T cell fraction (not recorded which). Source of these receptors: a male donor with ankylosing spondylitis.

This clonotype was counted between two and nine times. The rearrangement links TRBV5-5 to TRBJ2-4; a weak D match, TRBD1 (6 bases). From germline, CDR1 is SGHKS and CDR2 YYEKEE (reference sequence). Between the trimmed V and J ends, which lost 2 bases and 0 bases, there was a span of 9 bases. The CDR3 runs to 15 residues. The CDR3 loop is CASSLHRVAKNIQYF. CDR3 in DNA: TGTGCCAGCAGCTTACACAGGGTAGCCAAAAACATTCAGTACTTC.

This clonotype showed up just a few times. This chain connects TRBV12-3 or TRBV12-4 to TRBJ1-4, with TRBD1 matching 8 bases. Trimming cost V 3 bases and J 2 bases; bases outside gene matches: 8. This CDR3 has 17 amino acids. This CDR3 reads CASSFSTGVGTNEKLFF. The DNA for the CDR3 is TGTGCCAGCAGTTTCTCGACAGGGGTTGGGACTAATGAAAAACTGTTTTTT.